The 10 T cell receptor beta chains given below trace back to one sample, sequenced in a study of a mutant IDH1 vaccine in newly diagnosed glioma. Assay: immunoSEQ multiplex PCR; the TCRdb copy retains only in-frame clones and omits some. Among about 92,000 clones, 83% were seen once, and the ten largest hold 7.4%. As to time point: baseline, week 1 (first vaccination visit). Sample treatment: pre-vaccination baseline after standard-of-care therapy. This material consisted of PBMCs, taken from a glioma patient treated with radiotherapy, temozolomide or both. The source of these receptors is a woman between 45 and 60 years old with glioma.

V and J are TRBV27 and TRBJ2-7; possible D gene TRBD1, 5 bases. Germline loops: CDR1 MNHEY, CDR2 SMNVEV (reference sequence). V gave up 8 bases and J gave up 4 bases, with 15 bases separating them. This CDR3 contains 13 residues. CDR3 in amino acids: CASPRVASYEQYF. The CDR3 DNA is TGTGCCAGCCCCAGGGTTGCAAGTTACGAGCAGTACTTC.

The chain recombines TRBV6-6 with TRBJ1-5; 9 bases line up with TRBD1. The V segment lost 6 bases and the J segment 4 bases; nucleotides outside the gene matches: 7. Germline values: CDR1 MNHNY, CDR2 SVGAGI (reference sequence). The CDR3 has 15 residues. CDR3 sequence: CASRLDRGGNQPQHF. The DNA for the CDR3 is TGTGCCAGCAGACTTGACAGGGGGGGGAATCAGCCCCAGCATTTT.

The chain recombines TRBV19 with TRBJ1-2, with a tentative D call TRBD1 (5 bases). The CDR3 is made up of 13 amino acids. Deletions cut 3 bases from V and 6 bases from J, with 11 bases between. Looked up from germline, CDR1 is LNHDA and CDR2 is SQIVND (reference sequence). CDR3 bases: TGTGCCAGTAGTATTGGGGCAATTAATGGCTACACCTTC. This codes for CASSIGAINGYTF.

The CDR3 DNA reads TGTGCCAGCAGCTTAGGACCGGGGAGCTCCTACGAGCAGTACTTC. Translated, it gives CASSLGPGSSYEQYF. J is TRBJ2-7 and V is TRBV5-8; the D gene is possibly TRBD2 (5 bases). The V and J ends lost 2 bases and 0 bases respectively, with 12 bases between them. Germline lookup yields CDR1 SGHTS and CDR2 YDEGEE. The CDR3 has 15 residues.

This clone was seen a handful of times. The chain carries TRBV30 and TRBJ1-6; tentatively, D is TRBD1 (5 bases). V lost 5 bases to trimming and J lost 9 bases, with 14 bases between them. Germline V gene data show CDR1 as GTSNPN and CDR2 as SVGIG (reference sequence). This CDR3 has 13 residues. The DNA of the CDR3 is TGTGCCTGGGACGACGGGGGAGGTTCACCCCTCCACTTT. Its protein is CAWDDGGGSPLHF.

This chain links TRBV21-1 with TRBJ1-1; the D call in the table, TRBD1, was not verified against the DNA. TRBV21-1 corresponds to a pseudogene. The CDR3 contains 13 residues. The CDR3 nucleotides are TGTGCCACCAATGGACACTTGAACACTGAAGCTTTCTTT. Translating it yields CATNGHLNTEAFF.

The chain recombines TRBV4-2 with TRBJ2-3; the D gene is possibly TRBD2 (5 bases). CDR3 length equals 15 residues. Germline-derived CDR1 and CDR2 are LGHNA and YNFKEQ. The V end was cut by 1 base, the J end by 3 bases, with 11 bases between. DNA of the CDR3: TGTGCCAGCAGCCAAGCCGAAGCGGAAACAGATACGCAGTATTTT. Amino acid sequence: CASSQAEAETDTQYF.

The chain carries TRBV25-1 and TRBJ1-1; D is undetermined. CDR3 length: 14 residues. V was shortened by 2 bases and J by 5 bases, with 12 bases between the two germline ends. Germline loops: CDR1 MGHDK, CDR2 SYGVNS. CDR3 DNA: TGTGCCAGCAGTGAAAGGGTATACGGGACTGAAGCTTTCTTT. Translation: CASSERVYGTEAFF.

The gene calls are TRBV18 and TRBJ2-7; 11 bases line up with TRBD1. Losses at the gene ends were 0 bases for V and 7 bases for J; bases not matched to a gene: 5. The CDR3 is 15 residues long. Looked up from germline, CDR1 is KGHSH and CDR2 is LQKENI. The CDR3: CASSPPGQGAREQYF. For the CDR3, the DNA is TGTGCCAGCTCACCACCTGGACAGGGGGCTCGGGAGCAGTACTTC.

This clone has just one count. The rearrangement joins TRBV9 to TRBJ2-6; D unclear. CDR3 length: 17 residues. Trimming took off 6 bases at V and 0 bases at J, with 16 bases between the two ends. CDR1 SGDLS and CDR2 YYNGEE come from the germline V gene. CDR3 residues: CASTPEVGYSGANVLTF. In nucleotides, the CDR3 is TGTGCCAGCACCCCCGAGGTTGGGTACTCTGGGGCCAACGTCCTGACTTTC.